This is a list of T cell receptor beta chains from one sample in a study of T cell responses to AZD1222 COVID-19 vaccine. Assay: immunoSEQ multiplex PCR; the TCRdb copy retains only in-frame clones and omits some. The sample records under 35,000 clones, approximately 93% being singletons. Here the sequenced sample was peripheral blood, taken on day 0 of AZD1222 vaccination. The receptors were gathered from an adult in good health. CDR3s include the opening cysteine and the closing phenylalanine or tryptophan. Fields, in order: D gene, V gene, clone size, J gene, CDR3 DNA, CDR3 protein. D genes are given only for firm matches. Only part of the rows carry a size: once, few, many, or a class if the clone is expanded.

d_gene: NA
v_gene: TRBV7-2
abundance: NA
j_gene: TRBJ1-1
CDR3nt: TGTGCCAGCAGCTTATTCGGGACACAAGGCGGGTACACTGAAGCTTTCTTT
CDR3aa: CASSLFGTQGGYTEAFF

d_gene: NA
v_gene: TRBV7-8
abundance: NA
j_gene: TRBJ1-4
CDR3nt: TGTGCCAGCAGCCGCCTGGCTAAGGGGACAACTAATGAAAAACTGTTTTTT
CDR3aa: CASSRLAKGTTNEKLFF

d_gene: NA
v_gene: TRBV10-1
abundance: once
j_gene: TRBJ1-3
CDR3nt: TGCGCCAAGCCTAGAAGTACTGGAAACACCATATATTTT
CDR3aa: CAKPRSTGNTIYF

d_gene: NA
v_gene: TRBV5-4
abundance: once
j_gene: TRBJ1-2
CDR3nt: TGTGCCAGCAGCACCCCGGGGCCAGCTAACTATGGCTACACCTTC
CDR3aa: CASSTPGPANYGYTF

d_gene: TRBD1
v_gene: TRBV7-2
abundance: NA
j_gene: TRBJ1-2
CDR3nt: TGTGCCAGCAGCTTAGAAGCAGGGGGCGCTTTTCACTATGGCTACACCTTC
CDR3aa: CASSLEAGGAFHYGYTF

d_gene: TRBD2
v_gene: TRBV3-1/TRBV3-2
abundance: NA
j_gene: TRBJ2-1
CDR3nt: TGTGCCAGCAGCCAGGGGACTAGGAGAAATGAGCAGTTCTTC
CDR3aa: CASSQGTRRNEQFF

d_gene: TRBD1
v_gene: TRBV15
abundance: NA
j_gene: TRBJ1-2
CDR3nt: TGTGCCACCAGCAGAGGACAGGGAGTCCGCTATGGCTACACCTTC
CDR3aa: CATSRGQGVRYGYTF

d_gene: TRBD2
v_gene: TRBV5-4
abundance: NA
j_gene: TRBJ2-2
CDR3nt: TGTGCCAGCAGCCGATCGACTAGCGGGGTGATTGGGGAGCTGTTTTTT
CDR3aa: CASSRSTSGVIGELFF

d_gene: TRBD1
v_gene: TRBV7-2
abundance: NA
j_gene: TRBJ1-2
CDR3nt: TGTGCCAGCAGCTCATTCTCCAGGGGGAACTATGGCTACACCTTC
CDR3aa: CASSSFSRGNYGYTF

d_gene: NA
v_gene: TRBV19
abundance: NA
j_gene: TRBJ1-2
CDR3nt: TGTGCCAGTAGTATCCTAGGAATCTATGGCTACACCTTC
CDR3aa: CASSILGIYGYTF

d_gene: NA
v_gene: TRBV12-3/TRBV12-4
abundance: NA
j_gene: TRBJ1-1
CDR3nt: TGTGCCATCACAATTCCAGGGGACACTGAAGCTTTCTTT
CDR3aa: CAITIPGDTEAFF

d_gene: NA
v_gene: TRBV5-4
abundance: NA
j_gene: TRBJ2-5
CDR3nt: TGTGCCAGCAGCGCGCCTGGCGGACAAGAGACCCAGTACTTC
CDR3aa: CASSAPGGQETQYF

d_gene: NA
v_gene: TRBV11-2
abundance: NA
j_gene: TRBJ2-3
CDR3nt: TGTGCCAGCAGCTTACAGGGTTACCCCACGGATACGCAGTATTTT
CDR3aa: CASSLQGYPTDTQYF

d_gene: NA
v_gene: TRBV5-6
abundance: once
j_gene: TRBJ1-2
CDR3nt: TGTGCCAGCAGCCTACCGAGCTATGGCTACACCTTC
CDR3aa: CASSLPSYGYTF

d_gene: NA
v_gene: TRBV25-1
abundance: NA
j_gene: TRBJ2-2
CDR3nt: TGTGCCAGCAGTGAATTGGGCACCGGGGAGCTGTTTTTT
CDR3aa: CASSELGTGELFF

d_gene: TRBD1
v_gene: TRBV5-4
abundance: once
j_gene: TRBJ1-2
CDR3nt: TGTGCCAGCAGCGTGGACAGGAATAATCCCATCCATGGCTACACCTTC
CDR3aa: CASSVDRNNPIHGYTF

d_gene: TRBD1
v_gene: TRBV9
abundance: NA
j_gene: TRBJ1-1
CDR3nt: TGTGCCAGCCAAGGGGAACTCGGGACAGTCAACACTGAAGCTTTCTTT
CDR3aa: CASQGELGTVNTEAFF

d_gene: NA
v_gene: TRBV6-5
abundance: NA
j_gene: TRBJ1-1
CDR3nt: TGTGCCAGCAGTTACCAGGGAGACACTGAAGCTTTCTTT
CDR3aa: CASSYQGDTEAFF

d_gene: TRBD1
v_gene: TRBV18
abundance: once
j_gene: TRBJ1-1
CDR3nt: TGTGCCAGCTCACGGGGGGACAGGGGAAGAATCACTGAAGCTTTCTTT
CDR3aa: CASSRGDRGRITEAFF

d_gene: TRBD1
v_gene: TRBV10-2
abundance: NA
j_gene: TRBJ2-1
CDR3nt: TGCGCCAGCCGTCCGGGACAGCTTTACAATGAGCAGTTCTTC
CDR3aa: CASRPGQLYNEQFF

d_gene: NA
v_gene: TRBV5-4
abundance: NA
j_gene: TRBJ1-4
CDR3nt: TGTGCCAGCAGCCGGGGACCCGGGGAACTGTTTTTT
CDR3aa: CASSRGPGELFF

d_gene: NA
v_gene: TRBV30
abundance: NA
j_gene: TRBJ2-3
CDR3nt: TGTGCCTGGAGTCTGTCTAGCACAGATACGCAGTATTTT
CDR3aa: CAWSLSSTDTQYF

d_gene: NA
v_gene: TRBV5-1
abundance: NA
j_gene: TRBJ2-3
CDR3nt: TGCGCCAGCGGAAGTGGGGGGTTAGAAGGTGATACGCAGTATTTT
CDR3aa: CASGSGGLEGDTQYF

d_gene: NA
v_gene: TRBV3-1/TRBV3-2
abundance: NA
j_gene: TRBJ2-3
CDR3nt: TGTGCCAGCAGCACTCTAGCTGGGGGTACGCAGTATTTT
CDR3aa: CASSTLAGGTQYF

d_gene: NA
v_gene: TRBV5-8
abundance: NA
j_gene: TRBJ2-5
CDR3nt: TGTGCCAGCAGCTTGAAGGGCAGGGTGGGAGAGACCCAGTACTTC
CDR3aa: CASSLKGRVGETQYF

d_gene: NA
v_gene: TRBV20-1
abundance: once
j_gene: TRBJ2-1
CDR3nt: TGCAGTGCTGCTGATTTTCGGGAGCAGTTCTTC
CDR3aa: CSAADFREQFF

d_gene: NA
v_gene: TRBV7-2
abundance: NA
j_gene: TRBJ2-7
CDR3nt: TGTGCCAGCAGCTTAGAAGACCGGCCGGGGGAGCAGTACTTC
CDR3aa: CASSLEDRPGEQYF

d_gene: NA
v_gene: TRBV11-3
abundance: NA
j_gene: TRBJ2-2
CDR3nt: TGTGCCAGCAGCCCTAGTCCTACCGGGGAGCTGTTTTTT
CDR3aa: CASSPSPTGELFF

d_gene: NA
v_gene: TRBV28
abundance: NA
j_gene: TRBJ1-5
CDR3nt: TGTGCCAGCAGTTGGGGAAGGGGGGGTCAGCCCCAGCATTTT
CDR3aa: CASSWGRGGQPQHF

d_gene: NA
v_gene: TRBV12-3/TRBV12-4
abundance: NA
j_gene: TRBJ1-1
CDR3nt: TGTGCCAGCAGTTTGGCAGGGGACACTGAAGCTTTCTTT
CDR3aa: CASSLAGDTEAFF

d_gene: NA
v_gene: TRBV19
abundance: NA
j_gene: TRBJ2-1
CDR3nt: TGTGCCAGTAGTGACACCAATGAGCAGTTCTTC
CDR3aa: CASSDTNEQFF

d_gene: NA
v_gene: TRBV4-2
abundance: NA
j_gene: TRBJ1-2
CDR3nt: TGTGCCAGCAGCCAAGAAGGGCGGTTCATTGGCTACACCTTC
CDR3aa: CASSQEGRFIGYTF

d_gene: NA
v_gene: TRBV6-5
abundance: NA
j_gene: TRBJ1-2
CDR3nt: TGTGCCAGCCGGTTAGGCTCCCGTGGGAATGGCTACACCTTC
CDR3aa: CASRLGSRGNGYTF

d_gene: NA
v_gene: TRBV7-2
abundance: once
j_gene: TRBJ2-3
CDR3nt: TGTGCCAGCAGCTTAGGGCGGACGGGGTATACGCAGTATTTT
CDR3aa: CASSLGRTGYTQYF

d_gene: TRBD2
v_gene: TRBV4-1
abundance: NA
j_gene: TRBJ2-5
CDR3nt: TGCGCCAGCAGCCAAGATAGGGGCGGGGGGGTGCAAGAGACCCAGTACTTC
CDR3aa: CASSQDRGGGVQETQYF

d_gene: TRBD2
v_gene: TRBV10-2
abundance: once
j_gene: TRBJ2-3
CDR3nt: TGCGCCAGCAGTAGTAGCGGGGGGGCGGCAGATACGCAGTATTTT
CDR3aa: CASSSSGGAADTQYF

d_gene: NA
v_gene: TRBV11-2
abundance: once
j_gene: TRBJ1-1
CDR3nt: TGTGCCAGCAGTTTAACAGGGCCCACTGAAGCTTTCTTT
CDR3aa: CASSLTGPTEAFF

d_gene: TRBD2
v_gene: TRBV5-1
abundance: NA
j_gene: TRBJ2-3
CDR3nt: TGCGCCAGCAGCTTAGCGGGGGGCTCGGGGGATACGCAGTATTTT
CDR3aa: CASSLAGGSGDTQYF

d_gene: TRBD2
v_gene: TRBV2
abundance: NA
j_gene: TRBJ2-2
CDR3nt: TGTGCCAGCGGGGGGAGGGCGGACACCGGGGAGCTGTTTTTT
CDR3aa: CASGGRADTGELFF

d_gene: NA
v_gene: TRBV29-1
abundance: NA
j_gene: TRBJ1-1
CDR3nt: TGCAGCGTCGCAAGGAACACTGAAGCTTTCTTT
CDR3aa: CSVARNTEAFF

d_gene: NA
v_gene: TRBV10-3
abundance: NA
j_gene: TRBJ1-1
CDR3nt: TGTGCCATTTCGCAGGGGCGGGAGGGCACTGAAGCTTTCTTT
CDR3aa: CAISQGREGTEAFF

d_gene: TRBD1
v_gene: TRBV29-1
abundance: NA
j_gene: TRBJ2-7
CDR3nt: TGCAGCGGGGGACAGGGGCGAGACGAGCAGTACTTC
CDR3aa: CSGGQGRDEQYF

d_gene: NA
v_gene: TRBV5-4
abundance: NA
j_gene: TRBJ1-2
CDR3nt: TGTGCCAGCAGCTTGGATCCAGACACCTATGGCTACACCTTC
CDR3aa: CASSLDPDTYGYTF

d_gene: TRBD1
v_gene: TRBV28
abundance: NA
j_gene: TRBJ1-2
CDR3nt: TGTGCCAGCGGCTCAGGGGGCCTGGGTATTGATGGCTACACCTTC
CDR3aa: CASGSGGLGIDGYTF

d_gene: TRBD1
v_gene: TRBV4-3
abundance: NA
j_gene: TRBJ1-3
CDR3nt: TGCGCCAGCAGCCAATCCGGGGTGACAGGGACCTTCTCTGGAAACACCATATATTTT
CDR3aa: CASSQSGVTGTFSGNTIYF

d_gene: TRBD2
v_gene: TRBV27
abundance: NA
j_gene: TRBJ2-5
CDR3nt: TGTGCCAGCACCCCCCCCGGGCGGGGGGAGGAGACCCAGTACTTC
CDR3aa: CASTPPGRGEETQYF

d_gene: NA
v_gene: TRBV4-2
abundance: NA
j_gene: TRBJ1-3
CDR3nt: TGTGCCAGCAGCCAAGGGGGACTCCGCTCTGGAAACACCATATATTTT
CDR3aa: CASSQGGLRSGNTIYF